This T cell receptor (beta chain) was sequenced in a study of T-cell reconstitution after alpha-beta-depleted transplantation in children. Points from the study as a whole: One year after transplant, T-cell counts and diversity came mostly from newly produced T cells. For some patients, TCRbeta diversity was high at day 60 because of recipient T cells and thymic progenitors that survived. Alpha-beta T cells present about two months after transplant were reported to originate from several hundred expanded graft clones.

A word on this clonotype: Its cognate antigen is unknown.

Unique molecular identifiers were used in preparing the TCRbeta library. MiXCR, run by TCRdb on the PCR reads, gives a single entry per CDR3 protein. The sample lists fewer than 500,000 distinct CDR3 sequences, over 40% occurring once. The sample in question was PBMCs, obtained before TCRalphabeta/CD19-depleted stem cell transplant. This TCR came from a girl aged 2-9 years with aplastic anemia, due to receive a stem cell transplant.

The CDR3 region has the DNA TGTGCCAGCAGTTACTCGACACTTAACTATGGCTACACCTTC. Protein product: CASSYSTLNYGYTF. The rearrangement links TRBV6-2 or TRBV6-3 to TRBJ1-2; unclear D gene. Trimming cost V 0 bases and J 1 base, with 6 bases left between them. The CDR3 runs 14 residues. Germline V lookup: CDR1 MNHEY, CDR2 SVGEGT.